The present entry profiles one T cell receptor (beta chain) with its context. The CDR3 runs 13 residues. Trimming pared 1 base from V and 4 bases from J, leaving 7 bases between. The germline gives CDR1 MNHNS, CDR2 SASEGT. These data are taken from a study of blood T cell repertoires in COVID-19. The overall study: Specimens from acute and convalescent COVID-19 originated in the United States, Italy and Spain. Sources were T cells, B-cell-depleted T cells, or PBMCs; the material itself was cDNA or gDNA.

Across about two dozen US areas, participants ranged in age from about 18 to 100 years. Cohorts were based on clinical histories the participants reported. Profiling relied on immunoSEQ multiplex PCR, and the TCRdb table lists in-frame clones only, not all of them. The sample comprises a few hundred thousand clones, roughly 87% of which are singletons, and approximately 0.99% rests with the top ten. The receptor was derived from a woman aged 25 to 39 who had recovered from COVID-19. The rearrangement links TRBV6-1 to TRBJ1-2; D is possibly TRBD1 (5 bases). The material sequenced was PBMCs or T cells enriched from blood (not recorded which). The CDR3, as DNA: TGTGCCAGCAGTGAAGACACAGGCTATGGCTACACCTTC. It is translated as CASSEDTGYGYTF.